This T cell receptor beta chain is drawn from a study of cytomegalovirus exposure and HLA in healthy donors listed by TCRdb under 2017. Background for the entire study: An earlier analysis of some 620 of the donors reported over 250 Gb of sequence data and 95 million to 120 million unique TCR beta sequences obtained from around 190 million T cells. An early release covering approximately 600 HLA-typed donors comprised about 300 gigabases of sequencing data and 65 million to 100 million unique TCR sequences. Of the roughly 400 genotyped donors, 70% to 90% were placed in the genetic ancestry cluster associated with self-reported Caucasian donors. The study aimed to test whether signatures of past pathogen exposure could be identified by cataloging public T cell receptors. Using immunosequencing, the study profiled T cell repertoires from 640 or so subjects and related those repertoires to cytomegalovirus serostatus. Along with the roughly 610-subject first cohort, a separate validation cohort of over a hundred different subjects was used. To predict cytomegalovirus infection status, the study combined high-throughput TCR immunosequencing, statistical association of individual TCRs with disease status, and machine learning. A later analysis re-examined previously published TCR beta repertoires from roughly 650 donors and added high-resolution HLA genotyping to investigate patterns of TCR occurrence. Rather than using new phenotypic data, the later analysis identified candidate immune exposures from TCR beta sequences and from how often those sequences occurred across donors. To decide whether each TCR beta V gene segment behaved as functional or pseudogenic, an earlier analysis of some 540 of the donors relied on high-throughput TCR beta sequencing. Donor age, sex, ethnicity and CMV serostatus were compiled alongside the repertoire data. In a later genetic analysis, genome-wide SNP genotypes for about three fifths of the roughly 670 donors were used, and that subset was treated as a discovery cohort. Every discovery cohort repertoire had been produced on one sequencing platform. HLA typing included class I and class II loci at four-digit resolution. Typing coverage varied by locus: 629-630 donors for A, B, C, DRB1 and DQB1; approximately 500 for DQA1; around 610 for DPA1; roughly 470 for DPB1. Four to six DR-DQ haplotypes were handled as single units for association and clustering, since linkage in the cohort was strong. Among around 400 genotyped donors of the cohort, an average of approximately 240,000 unique TCR beta nucleotide sequences was sequenced per donor, of which approximately 18% were non-productive.

Taken from the germline V gene, the CDR1 and CDR2 loops are MNHNS and SASEGT. The cysteine opens and the phenylalanine closes a CDR3 of 13 amino acids. The DNA shown is the 39-base CDR3, in frame from base 1. At the junction V is shortened by 2 bases and J by 0 bases, with 4 bases in between. Library creation used the immunoSEQ multiplex PCR assay. For the multiplex PCR, a mixture combining 60 forward primers for TCR Vbeta segments and 13 reverse primers for TCR Jbeta segments was used. The CDR3 region of rearranged TCR beta genes was amplified from genomic DNA with a multiplex PCR assay. The Illumina HiSeq System was used to sequence the amplified TCR beta libraries as 87-base-pair reads. Per the authors' processing: A later analysis counted some 74 million unique TCR beta chains across the 666 repertoires, and around 9.9 million of these chains were shared by at least two donors. Raw reads were error-corrected and collapsed into unique sequences with a nearest-neighbor algorithm that merged closely related sequences to remove PCR and sequencing errors. CDR3 sequences were aligned to IMGT reference sequences to assign V, D and J gene segments. For a sequence to be retained, a match of at least six nucleotides was required to both a V gene segment and a J gene segment. Rearrangements were classified as productive when the CDR3 lacked stop codons and remained in frame with V and J, and all other rearrangements were classified as non-productive. CDR3 was defined according to IMGT convention as the region running from the second conserved V-encoded cysteine to the conserved J-encoded phenylalanine. The earlier analysis of some 600 of the donors excluded sequences that lacked an unambiguous match to a single V gene segment. In an earlier analysis of a few hundred of the donors, V segments were called functional above 56.7% productive rearrangements and were called segregating when the between-donor standard deviation exceeded 5%. A statistical classification framework was built for diagnosing cytomegalovirus status from the catalog of TCR beta chain sequences. V and J gene assignment, in a later analysis, came from comparing TCR nucleotide sequences with IMGT/GENE-DB human TR gene sequences. Using the TCRdist pipeline, a later analysis assigned CDR3 sequences along with most-parsimonious VDJ recombination scenarios. In a later analysis, each TCR beta chain was defined by its CDR3 amino acid sequence together with its V-gene family, and reads without a unique V-gene family were excluded. In a later analysis, nearly 600 highly shared, low-generation-probability nucleotide sequences were removed to address suspected cross-contamination and a sequencing artifact. In a later analysis, a clonal expansion index for each public chain was calculated from normalized within-repertoire ranks of inferred template counts. In a later analysis, generation probabilities were computed with a VDJ recombination model fitted to out-of-frame rearrangements, and the resulting probabilities were checked against IGoR. A later analysis scored TCR-TCR, TCR-HLA and TCR-CMV co-occurrence with hypergeometric tests, applying a repertoire-size bias correction to TCR pairs. To estimate false discovery rates, a later analysis permuted the HLA or CMV assignments 20 times. In a later analysis, co-occurring TCRs were grouped with DBSCAN, and TCRdist sequence similarity was added when clustering was performed within HLA-allele-positive subsets. Repertoires with fewer than 30,000 or more than 120,000 public chains were left out of co-occurrence clustering, as were a few repertoires with anomalous nucleotide sharing. Sourced from immuneACCESS, this table was stored by TCRdb with only in-frame sequences that have V and J called. A share of the clones is absent; for the studies checked, an unresolved V gene accounts for under half, and the remainder has no known explanation. D and trimming come from the DNA, and the V and J calls and clone size come from that table. The sample has about 200,000 clones on record, over 75% of them singletons. The ten largest make up roughly 0.22% of the sample.

The cohort was made up of roughly 670 healthy bone marrow donors. Cohort members were all nominally healthy when sampled, although unrecorded immune exposures were likely present. The donor was CMV seronegative and belonged to the group of 350 to 400 seronegative cohort members. Every donor gave a peripheral blood sample, and the peripheral blood mononuclear cells from that sample were used for TCR beta sequencing. The Qiagen DNeasy Blood Extraction Kit was used to extract genomic DNA from the blood cell samples. Broad study findings and their caveats: Broadly in line with IMGT annotations, most TCR beta V segments showed up in productive rearrangements about 87% or about 30% of the time in an earlier analysis of around 600 of the donors. In vitro tests confirmed that a few of the cytomegalovirus-associated TCR beta chains recognize cytomegalovirus antigens. Cytomegalovirus status was reported to be diagnosed by the classifier with high specificity and sensitivity in both the original and validation cohorts. A further reported finding was that TCR beta sequences accurately predicted the HLA-A and HLA-B alleles for most subjects in the first cohort. In a later genetic analysis, fewer N-insertions in productive TCRs were reported among donors in an Asian-associated ancestry cluster than the roughly 700-donor mean. Compared with equally common non-associated chains, HLA-associated TCR beta chains in a later analysis were more clonally expanded and had lower generation probabilities. Most TCR sequences were seen in very few donors, while some public TCRs were found in many individuals. In the study, 150 to 200 TCR beta chains were listed as associated with cytomegalovirus. Sequencing depth was assumed to be roughly uniform across donors in the presence/absence analyses, though that assumption may not hold. Correlated functional status among segregating V segments might reflect linkage disequilibrium, but an unknown experimental factor could not be ruled out. Because the 87-base-pair reads could not distinguish some IMGT-functional V segments, including TRBV6-2 and TRBV6-3, those segments were excluded. Over 15 rarely observed V segments, including chromosome 9 orphons, were excluded from the earlier analysis of about 500 of the donors because counts were too low. A later analysis associated about 17,000 TCR beta sequences with specific HLA alleles at a false discovery rate of 0.05. For the cohort, immune exposure information was limited to CMV serostatus. Because some donors lacked HLA typing at each locus, the association tests relied only on the typed subset. According to the authors, the approach could potentially be generalized to other disease states and immunological phenotypes. Most CMV-associated TCR beta chains appeared to be HLA-restricted in a later analysis, and the HLA associations seemed to be driven largely by CMV exposure. According to a later analysis, TCR association rates differed among HLA loci, with DRB1 alleles showing the most associated TCRs and HLA-C alleles showing the fewest. Assigning TCR associations to individual alleles was difficult when HLA alleles, especially DR and DQ, strongly co-occurred. Only TCR beta chains were sequenced in this cohort, and the absence of alpha or paired-chain data limited detectable features. A later analysis reported that several top co-occurrence clusters appeared linked to parvovirus B19, influenza, CMV and Epstein-Barr virus. A later genetic analysis associated a missense DCLRE1C variant with V-gene and J-gene trimming of TCR beta chains, and an independent cohort replicated the association. A cluster of highly shared sequence variants was judged likely to be a technical artifact of the sequencing pipeline.

The table lists this clone with a few counts. Its cognate antigen has yet to be identified. Per-base qualities were not stored, and no clone one base away is much larger. The TCR originated in a girl aged 2-10 years in good health and CMV-seronegative. The sequence links TRBV6-1 to TRBJ1-1; no D gene is confidently identified. The sample was PBMCs. CDR3 protein: CASSEQLNTEAFF. The sequence in DNA is TGTGCCAGCAGTGAACAATTGAACACTGAAGCTTTCTTT.